One sample yielded the 10 T cell receptor beta chains listed below, sequenced in a study of cytomegalovirus exposure and HLA in healthy donors (dated by TCRdb to the late 2010s). Receptors were amplified or captured by the immunoSEQ multiplex PCR assay. The multiplex PCR relied on a mix of 60 forward primers for TCR Vbeta segments and 13 reverse primers for TCR Jbeta segments. This immuneACCESS table, as held by TCRdb, lists in-frame sequences with V and J called but not all clones. Of the missing ones, under half trace to an unresolved V gene in checked studies; the others have no known cause. The sample profile shows 150,000 to 160,000 clones; 80% of them were found once. The top ten constitute roughly 12% of the sample. The specimen was PBMCs. All receptors come from a man in his thirties or forties in good health and CMV-seropositive.

The V and J genes are TRBV27 and TRBJ2-1; TRBD2 agrees at 11 bases. V shed 2 bases, J shed 5 bases, and the junction held 8 bases outside the gene matches. Germline V gene sequence: CDR1 MNHEY, CDR2 SMNVEV (reference sequence). This CDR3 region has 17 residues. The CDR3 loop is CASSLLLTSGNHNEQFF. The CDR3, as DNA: TGTGCCAGCAGTTTACTCTTGACTAGCGGGAACCACAATGAGCAGTTCTTC.

V gene TRBV27 combines with J gene TRBJ1-5, with unresolved D. The CDR3 loop spans 15 amino acids. Germline V lookup: CDR1 MNHEY, CDR2 SMNVEV (reference sequence). V was cut by 7 bases and J by 2 bases, with 15 bases left in between. The CDR3 nucleotides are TGTGCCAGCACCCCCGTTTTCGGGGGCAATCAGCCCCAGCATTTT. As protein: CASTPVFGGNQPQHF.

The chain recombines TRBV7-9 with TRBJ2-3; D unresolved. CDR1 and CDR2 (germline): SEHNR, FQNEAQ (reference sequence). V lost 5 bases and J lost 8, with 17 bases in between. The CDR3 has 14 amino acids. The CDR3 region is CASSHPTKAGTQYF. Here the CDR3 DNA reads TGTGCCAGCAGCCACCCTACTAAGGCCGGTACGCAGTATTTT.

The chain is built from TRBV7-9 and TRBJ1-3; 8 nucleotides align to TRBD1. The CDR3 totals 15 residues. V was clipped by 5 bases and J by 4 bases; unmatched bases: 7. Germline lookup yields CDR1 SEHNR and CDR2 FQNEAQ (reference sequence). The CDR3 DNA reads as TGTGCCAGCAGCCCCAGACAGGGGACCGGAAACACCATATATTTT. Translation gives CASSPRQGTGNTIYF.

This sequence joins TRBV6-1 and TRBJ2-1, with D possibly matching TRBD2 (7 bases). In germline, CDR1 is MNHNS, CDR2 SASEGT. This CDR3 has 17 residues. Trimming left V 2 bases short and J 0 bases short, with 14 bases between. This CDR3 reads CASSELGGGSSYNEQFF. The CDR3 DNA sequence: TGTGCCAGCAGTGAATTGGGGGGCGGGAGCTCCTACAATGAGCAGTTCTTC.

J is TRBJ2-1 and V is TRBV5-1; maybe TRBD1 (6 bases). The CDR3 consists of 14 residues. The germline gives CDR1 SGHRS, CDR2 YFSETQ. The ends were cut back, 0 bases at V and 6 bases at J, with 10 bases in the middle. In nucleotides, the CDR3 is TGCGCCAGCAGCTTGGCCCAGGGGAGCAATGAGCAGTTCTTC. It codes for CASSLAQGSNEQFF.

This sequence joins TRBV9 and TRBJ1-3; D is possibly TRBD1 (6 bases). Trimming shortened V by 0 bases and J by 4 bases, and 11 bases separated the two germline ends. Per germline, CDR1 SGDLS and CDR2 YYNGEE. The CDR3 sequence is 15 residues long. In nucleotides, the CDR3 is TGTGCCAGCAGCGTAGCCGGGGGGCACGGAAACACCATATATTTT. Translating it yields CASSVAGGHGNTIYF.

This clone was detected only a few times. V is TRBV7-9 and J is TRBJ2-7; possibly TRBD2 for D (6 bases). V lost 5 bases to trimming and J lost 2 bases, with 13 bases between them. The CDR3 runs 14 residues. Germline lookup yields CDR1 SEHNR and CDR2 FQNEAQ (reference sequence). CDR3: CASSDSRGAYEQYF. The CDR3 region has the DNA TGTGCCAGCAGCGACAGCCGCGGGGCCTACGAGCAGTACTTC. Complete variable domain (other parts from reference TRBV7-9 and TRBJ2-7): DTGVSQNPRHKITKRGQNVTFRCDPISEHNRLYWYRQTLGQGPEFLTYFQNEAQLEKSRLLSDRFSAERPKGSFSTLEIQRTEQGDSAMYLCASSDSRGAYEQYFGPGTRLTVT.

This chain uses TRBV28 with TRBJ2-7, with 7 bases fitting TRBD2. Germline CDR1 and CDR2: MDHEN and SYDVKM. This CDR3 is 15 amino acids long. The J segment lost 0 bases and the V segment lost 6 bases, leaving 8 bases of the junction unmatched. CDR3 in DNA: TGTGCCAGCAGGGCAGGACTAGAAGACTCCTACGAGCAGTACTTC. Residues: CASRAGLEDSYEQYF. The variable domain in full, completed from reference TRBV28 and TRBJ2-7, reads DVKVTQSSRYLVKRTGEKVFLECVQDMDHENMFWYRQDPGLGLRLIYFSYDVKMKEKGDIPEGYSVSREKKERFSLILESASTNQTSMYLCASRAGLEDSYEQYFGPGTRLTVT.

The chain is built from TRBV27 and TRBJ2-7; possible D gene TRBD1, 6 bases. The CDR3 runs to 13 residues. The germline CDR1 and CDR2 sequences are MNHEY and SMNVEV (reference sequence). V lost 5 bases and J 7 bases, leaving 15 bases between the germline ends. The CDR3 loop is CASSPGTSLEQYF. The CDR3 DNA follows: TGTGCCAGCAGTCCCGGGACATCCCTGGAGCAGTACTTC.